These 16 T cell receptor beta chains came from one sample sequenced in a study of T cell repertoires in cytomegalovirus infection. In TCRdb, the reads were re-called with MiXCR into one record per CDR3 protein. The top ten clones hold about 15% of a sample with a few hundred thousand distinct CDR3 sequences, 9.1% of them seen once. The sample consisted of PBMCs. These receptors all stem from a human donor in good health (CMV status not recorded). Some clones in this sample may be carry-over from other donors' samples.

This clonotype was counted only a few times. The rearrangement links TRBV12-3 or TRBV12-4 to TRBJ1-2; D is unclear. There are 12 residues in the CDR3. Between the trimmed V and J ends, which lost 5 bases and 6 bases, there was a span of 10 bases. For the CDR3, the DNA is TGTGCCAGCAGTGTCGCCTCTGATGGCTACACCTTC. It is translated as CASSVASDGYTF.

This clonotype was counted only a few times. The genes are TRBV12-5 and TRBJ2-2; D tentatively reads TRBD1 or TRBD2 (5 bases each). V was pared by 5 bases and J by 2 bases, with 9 bases between. The CDR3 extends over 14 amino acids. CDR1 LGHNT and CDR2 FRNRAP come from the germline V gene. CDR3 region: CASGRGDNTGELFF. DNA of the CDR3: TGTGCTAGTGGTAGAGGGGACAACACCGGGGAGCTGTTTTTT.

At least ten counts were recorded for this clonotype. The chain links TRBV5-6 to TRBJ2-2, with TRBD1 matching 7 bases. This CDR3 region has 15 residues. Germline V lookup: CDR1 SGHDT, CDR2 YYEEEE. With V trimmed by 4 bases and J by 0 bases, 3 bases remained unmatched. The CDR3 bases are TGTGCCAGCAGCCCCACAGGGGCGAACACCGGGGAGCTGTTTTTT. This codes for CASSPTGANTGELFF.

This clonotype came up a few times. This sequence joins TRBV25-1 and TRBJ1-2; 7 nucleotides align to TRBD1. The germline V gene encodes CDR1 MGHDK and CDR2 SYGVNS. The CDR3 length is 17 residues. V trimming: 2 bases; J trimming: 4 bases; junction bases outside the gene matches: 13. CDR3 loop: CASSEAGPGGTVYGYTF. Here the CDR3 DNA reads TGTGCCAGCAGTGAAGCGGGGCCCGGCGGGACAGTCTATGGCTACACCTTC.

This clonotype was observed at least ten times. The chain uses TRBV28 and TRBJ1-1, with D possibly being TRBD1 (5 bases). Per germline, CDR1 MDHEN and CDR2 SYDVKM. The CDR3 consists of 13 residues. V was pared by 6 bases and J by 4 bases, with 12 bases between. The CDR3 DNA reads as TGTGCCAGCAGATCAAGGGACGGCACTGAAGCTTTCTTT. Encoded protein: CASRSRDGTEAFF.

The V call is TRBV29-1, the J call TRBJ2-1; weak D call: TRBD2 (5 bases). Germline values: CDR1 SQVTM, CDR2 ANQGSEA. This CDR3 region has 13 residues. V was trimmed by 3 bases and J by 6 bases, leaving 12 bases between them. In nucleotides, the CDR3 is TGCAGCGTTGAGATCGGCGGGTTCAATGAGCAGTTCTTC. Translation gives CSVEIGGFNEQFF.

V and J are TRBV7-9 and TRBJ2-7, with TRBD1 as a possible D gene (5 bases). Trimming stripped 8 bases from V and 2 bases from J, with 10 bases between. Germline values: CDR1 SEHNR, CDR2 FQNEAQ (reference sequence). The CDR3 runs to 12 residues. This chain's CDR3 is CASADIPYEQYF. The CDR3 bases are TGTGCCAGCGCGGACATACCCTACGAGCAGTACTTC.

Ten or more counts support this clonotype. The V call is TRBV29-1, the J call TRBJ2-5; D is possibly TRBD2 (5 bases). The germline CDR1 and CDR2 sequences are SQVTM and ANQGSEA. V lost 6 bases and J 1 base, leaving 12 bases between the germline ends. This CDR3 has 13 amino acids. CDR3 residues: CSVRGQVQETQYF. The CDR3 DNA sequence: TGCAGCGTCCGAGGGCAGGTCCAAGAGACCCAGTACTTC.

This clonotype came up many times. The V and J genes are TRBV7-2 and TRBJ1-5, with D possibly being TRBD1 (6 bases). Germline CDR1 reads SGHTA; CDR2 reads FQGNSA. V lost 1 base and J lost 4, with 11 bases in between. The CDR3 has 15 residues. The CDR3 protein is CASSLDSGDNQPQHF. The CDR3 DNA sequence: TGTGCCAGCAGCTTAGATTCAGGGGATAATCAGCCCCAGCATTTT.

This clonotype was counted a few times. The chain uses TRBV20-1 and TRBJ2-1, with a weak D call TRBD2 (5 bases). Germline CDR1 DFQATT, CDR2 SNEGSKA (reference sequence). CDR3 length: 14 residues. Trimming removed 0 bases at V and 2 bases at J, with 8 bases between. The CDR3 protein is CSARDGLTYNEQFF. CDR3 nucleotides: TGCAGTGCTAGAGATGGACTCACCTACAATGAGCAGTTCTTC.

In DNA form, the CDR3 reads TGTGCCAGTAGTATAGAAGGCGAGGCTGAAGCTTTCTTT. This codes for CASSIEGEAEAFF. The rearrangement joins TRBV19 to TRBJ1-1; D gene uncertain. CDR3 length: 13 amino acids. Trimming removed 0 bases from V and 6 bases from J, with 8 bases in between. CDR1 is LNHDA, CDR2 SQIVND, per germline (reference sequence).

This clonotype was seen only a few times. V gene TRBV7-9 combines with J gene TRBJ2-5, with D possibly matching TRBD1 (5 bases). The CDR3 runs 12 residues. Germline V CDR1 and CDR2: SEHNR, FQNEAQ (reference sequence). V shed 8 bases and J shed 1 base, with 8 bases lying between them. In DNA form, the CDR3 reads TGTGCCAGCTGGGGCCTCCAAGAGACCCAGTACTTC. The encoded protein is CASWGLQETQYF.

This clonotype was seen repeatedly, ten times or more. The chain recombines TRBV7-2 with TRBJ2-7; D is undetermined. Deletions cut 5 bases from V and 1 base from J, with 15 bases between. CDR3 length: 15 amino acids. The germline V gene has CDR1 SGHTA and CDR2 FQGNSA. CDR3 sequence (DNA): TGTGCCAGCAGCCCCTCCCCGGTGGAGTCCTACGAGCAGTACTTC. It yields the protein CASSPSPVESYEQYF.

The CDR3 DNA is TGCAGTGCTCCGTTTCTAGCGGGAGGGGGAACCTACGAGCAGTACTTC. This translates into CSAPFLAGGGTYEQYF. This chain connects TRBV20-1 to TRBJ2-7, with 12 bases fitting TRBD2. In germline, CDR1 is DFQATT, CDR2 SNEGSKA (reference sequence). This CDR3 spans 16 amino acids. Trimming cost V 5 bases and J 2 bases; bases outside gene matches: 10.

This clonotype occurred many times. This chain uses TRBV7-2 with TRBJ2-7; possible D gene TRBD2, 5 bases. Trimming stripped 7 bases from V and 3 bases from J, with 16 bases between. Germline values: CDR1 SGHTA, CDR2 FQGNSA. There are 14 residues in the CDR3. The CDR3, as DNA: TGTGCCAGCACCTTGGCGGGCGAGGGCTACGAGCAGTACTTC. The encoded protein is CASTLAGEGYEQYF.

This clonotype was counted only a few times. The CDR3 sequence: CASSPETLTGGETQYF. The DNA for the CDR3 is TGTGCCAGCAGCCCGGAAACTCTAACGGGGGGAGAGACCCAGTACTTC. V and J are TRBV7-8 and TRBJ2-5, with 7 bases that match TRBD2. Germline V gene data show CDR1 as SGHVS and CDR2 as FQNEAQ. The CDR3 runs 16 residues. V trimming: 5 bases; J trimming: 4 bases; junction bases outside the gene matches: 13.